The 15 T cell receptor beta chains below all came from one sample that was sequenced in a study of shared clonotypes between healthy human individuals. Naive CD8 populations comprised CD45RO-negative cells positively selected for CCR7, excluding terminally differentiated effector memory CD45RA+ cells. The protocol was immunoSEQ multiplex PCR, while the TCRdb copy is restricted to in-frame clones and leaves out a portion. The table includes about 680,000 clones, about 90% detected once. Sequenced sample: naive CD8+ T cells sorted from blood. The source is a young man in good health.

This chain's CDR3 is CAISEYADTQYF. DNA for the CDR3: TGTGCCATCAGTGAGTATGCAGATACGCAGTATTTT. The chain has TRBV10-3 and TRBJ2-3; D remains unclear. CDR1 ENHRY and CDR2 SYGVKD come from the germline V gene. V shed 1 base and J shed 4 bases, with 3 bases lying between them. The CDR3 runs to 12 residues.

The rearrangement links TRBV2 to TRBJ2-7, with D perhaps matching TRBD1 (6 bases). The CDR3 is 15 amino acids. V lost 3 bases and J 5 bases, leaving 17 bases between the germline ends. Germline V gene data show CDR1 as SNHLY and CDR2 as FYNNEI. CDR3 sequence reads: CASSDLPSWGHEQYF. In DNA, the CDR3 is TGTGCCAGCAGTGACCTCCCATCGTGGGGGCACGAGCAGTACTTC.

The chain recombines TRBV7-9 with TRBJ2-1; the match to TRBD2 covers 8 bases. Germline V CDR1 and CDR2: SEHNR, FQNEAQ (reference sequence). The V gene end was trimmed by 5 bases and the J gene end by 10 bases; junction bases not matched to a gene: 10. The CDR3 is made up of 14 amino acids. The CDR3: CASSPSAGVKEQFF. The CDR3 DNA follows: TGTGCCAGCAGCCCATCAGCGGGAGTAAAGGAGCAGTTCTTC.

This clone appeared once. The sample contains more than one DNA sequence encoding this CDR3. The J gene is TRBJ2-2, the V gene TRBV7-9; D is ambiguous. Germline assignment: CDR1 SEHNR and CDR2 FQNEAQ (reference sequence). Trimming pared 5 bases from V and 2 bases from J, leaving 3 bases between. The length of the CDR3 is 12 residues. CDR3 bases: TGTGCCAGCAGCCGCAACACCGGGGAGCTGTTTTTT. Translation gives CASSRNTGELFF. The complete variable domain, with remaining parts taken from reference TRBV7-9 and TRBJ2-2, reads DTGVSQNPRHKITKRGQNVTFRCDPISEHNRLYWYRQTLGQGPEFLTYFQNEAQLEKSRLLSDRFSAERPKGSFSTLEIQRTEQGDSAMYLCASSRNTGELFFGEGSRLTVL.

J is TRBJ2-1 and V is TRBV9; D is possibly TRBD2 (5 bases). From germline, CDR1 is SGDLS and CDR2 YYNGEE. The CDR3 totals 15 residues. Trimming took 4 bases from V and 7 from J, leaving 18 bases between them. CDR3 nucleotide sequence: TGTGCCAGCAGCCCCAAGGGTGCTAGCTGGAATGAGCAGTTCTTC. Amino acids: CASSPKGASWNEQFF.

J is TRBJ1-5 and V is TRBV18; perhaps TRBD1 as D (6 bases). The CDR3 runs 15 residues. V gave up 2 bases and J gave up 0 bases, with 8 bases separating them. Per the germline V gene, CDR1 is KGHSH and CDR2 is LQKENI. CDR3 nucleotides: TGTGCCAGCTCACCAGGACAGTTTAGCAATCAGCCCCAGCATTTT. Translated, it gives CASSPGQFSNQPQHF.

The J gene is TRBJ2-7, the V gene TRBV10-1; D not certain. Germline V gene sequence: CDR1 WNHNN, CDR2 SYGVQD (reference sequence). V was shortened by 7 bases and J by 1 base, with 8 bases between the two germline ends. The CDR3 sequence is 12 residues long. The CDR3 region is CASMGSSYEQYF. CDR3 coding DNA: TGCGCCAGCATGGGCAGTTCCTACGAGCAGTACTTC.

Here the CDR3 reads CASSEYRVGNTEAFF. The DNA of the CDR3 is TGCGCCAGCAGTGAGTATAGGGTCGGGAACACTGAAGCTTTCTTT. The chain couples TRBV10-1 to TRBJ1-1; D ambiguous. The germline V and J ends were trimmed by 1 base and 1 base, with 10 bases remaining between them. Germline V gene lookup returns CDR1 WNHNN and CDR2 SYGVQD (reference sequence). CDR3 length: 15 residues.

V and J are TRBV2 and TRBJ2-1; 10 bases are a match to TRBD2. Germline CDR1 reads SNHLY; CDR2 reads FYNNEI. The CDR3 is made up of 17 amino acids. V gave up 10 bases and J gave up 0 bases; unmatched junction bases: 12. For the CDR3, the DNA is TGTGCCACCCGAGGACTAGCGGAAACCAGCTCCTACAATGAGCAGTTCTTC. Translating gives CATRGLAETSSYNEQFF.

The chain has TRBV18 and TRBJ2-5; unclear D gene. V gave up 3 bases and J gave up 4 bases, with 18 bases separating them. The CDR3 sequence is 16 residues long. The V gene's germline CDR1 is KGHSH and CDR2 LQKENI. The CDR3, as DNA: TGTGCCAGCTCACCGCAGGTCGAGGATTCAGGAGAGACCCAGTACTTC. Encoded protein: CASSPQVEDSGETQYF.

This chain links TRBV6-5 with TRBJ2-7; D is ambiguous. Trimming removed 4 bases at V and 3 bases at J, with 13 bases between. The CDR3 totals 14 residues. The germline gives CDR1 MNHEY, CDR2 SVGAGI. The CDR3 loop reads CASSSVDKYYEQYF. The CDR3, as DNA: TGTGCCAGCAGTTCGGTTGACAAGTACTACGAGCAGTACTTC.

This clone showed up just once. This chain links TRBV30 with TRBJ2-1, with D unclear. V was pared by 5 bases and J by 6 bases, with 8 bases between. Germline CDR1 and CDR2: GTSNPN and SVGIG (reference sequence). CDR3 length: 11 amino acids. The CDR3 protein is CAWGVGNEQFF. In nucleotides, the CDR3 is TGTGCCTGGGGGGTTGGCAATGAGCAGTTCTTC.

The chain combines TRBV5-6 with TRBJ2-2; D remains unclear. V lost 1 base to trimming and J lost 7 bases, with 17 bases between them. Germline lookup yields CDR1 SGHDT and CDR2 YYEEEE. This CDR3 has 16 residues. In DNA, the CDR3 is TGTGCCAGCAGCTTGTATGCCGGGCGACGCGACGGGGAGCTGTTTTTT. Its protein is CASSLYAGRRDGELFF.

The rearrangement uses TRBV29-1 and TRBJ1-1; maybe TRBD1 (6 bases). Trimming removed 1 base from V and 0 bases from J, with 18 bases in between. The CDR3 is made up of 17 amino acids. Per germline, CDR1 SQVTM and CDR2 ANQGSEA. The CDR3 reads CSVEGQAFTAMNTEAFF. CDR3 DNA sequence: TGCAGCGTTGAAGGACAGGCATTCACGGCAATGAACACTGAAGCTTTCTTT.

A note on this clone: Other DNA sequences in this specimen translate into the identical CDR3. The genes are TRBV9 and TRBJ2-1; D remains ambiguous. The ends were cut back, 2 bases at V and 5 bases at J, with 14 bases in the middle. Germline assignment: CDR1 SGDLS and CDR2 YYNGEE. This CDR3 contains 15 residues. In nucleotides, the CDR3 is TGTGCCAGCAGCGTGGACGGACGAACCCACAATGAGCAGTTCTTC. The encoded protein is CASSVDGRTHNEQFF.